This T cell receptor (beta chain) was sequenced for a study of blood T cell repertoires in COVID-19. Whole-study context: Samples came from the United States, Italy and Spain, spanning acute and convalescent COVID-19. T cells, B-cell-depleted T cells, or PBMCs supplied cDNA or gDNA.

In the original processing: Estimation of nucleated cell counts relied on the amplification of reference gene primers. Only in-frame clones appear in the TCRdb table, and some are missing; sequencing was by immunoSEQ multiplex PCR. V and J calls and clone size are given by that table; D and trimming were obtained from the DNA. The top ten hold approximately 2.7% of the sample, which has roughly 63,000 clones, more than 80% seen once. The length of the CDR3 is 12 residues. Per germline, CDR1 SQVTM and CDR2 ANQGSEA. V dropped 6 bases and J dropped 8; count of bases not matched to a gene: 9. This TCR was recovered from a man aged 45-60 years with acute or convalescent COVID-19. The V call is TRBV29-1, the J call TRBJ1-2; 7 bases are shared with TRBD1. The source material was peripheral blood. CDR3 sequence (DNA): TGCAGCGTCGGAGACAGGGCCCGGGGCTACACCTTC. Protein: CSVGDRARGYTF.